Listed here are 5 T cell receptor beta chains from one sample, sequenced in a study of blood T cell repertoires in COVID-19. Libraries were prepared by immunoSEQ multiplex PCR; TCRdb keeps only in-frame clonotypes and omits some of them. This table holds under 500,000 clones, around 89% found once. Sequenced input: peripheral blood. The receptors were gathered from a woman aged 30 to 39 with acute or convalescent COVID-19.

V and J are TRBV6-5 and TRBJ2-7, with a weak D call TRBD2 (5 bases). The CDR3 consists of 13 residues. The germline V and J ends were trimmed by 8 bases and 0 bases, with 11 bases remaining between them. Germline lookup yields CDR1 MNHEY and CDR2 SVGAGI. The CDR3 DNA follows: TGTGCCAGCGACCGGGATCTCTCCTACGAGCAGTACTTC. Residues: CASDRDLSYEQYF.

J is TRBJ2-7 and V is TRBV3-1 (or the pseudogene TRBV3-2); D may be TRBD2 (6 bases). V gave up 0 bases and J gave up 3 bases, with 12 bases separating them. Germline lookup yields CDR1 LGHDT and CDR2 YNNKEL (reference sequence). This CDR3 is built from 15 residues. DNA of the CDR3: TGTGCCAGCAGCCAAGAAACTAGCCCTTTCTACGAGCAGTACTTC. Its protein is CASSQETSPFYEQYF.

This clone was recorded only once. The CDR3 nucleotides read TGTGCCATTCGACAGGGGGATTCACCCCTCCACTTT. It codes for CAIRQGDSPLHF. The chain uses TRBV6-5 and TRBJ1-6, with 9 positions matching TRBD1. With V trimmed by 10 bases and J by 8 bases, 3 bases remained unmatched. This CDR3 has 12 residues. The germline V gene has CDR1 MNHEY and CDR2 SVGAGI.

The chain combines TRBV18 with TRBJ2-2; 9 bases line up with TRBD1. With V trimmed by 0 bases and J by 7 bases, 6 bases remained unmatched. Per germline, CDR1 KGHSH and CDR2 LQKENI. This CDR3 spans 16 amino acids. CDR3 region: CASSPPGQGKVGELFF. DNA of the CDR3: TGTGCCAGCTCACCACCGGGACAGGGCAAGGTCGGGGAGCTGTTTTTT.

DNA for the CDR3: TGCGCCAGCAGCCAGATACCAGGGTACGAGCAGTACTTC. Amino acid sequence: CASSQIPGYEQYF. The V call is TRBV4-1, the J call TRBJ2-7, with a weak D call TRBD1 (5 bases). The V and J ends lost 3 bases and 4 bases respectively, with 10 bases between them. The germline V gene encodes CDR1 MGHRA and CDR2 YSYEKL. The CDR3 has 13 residues.